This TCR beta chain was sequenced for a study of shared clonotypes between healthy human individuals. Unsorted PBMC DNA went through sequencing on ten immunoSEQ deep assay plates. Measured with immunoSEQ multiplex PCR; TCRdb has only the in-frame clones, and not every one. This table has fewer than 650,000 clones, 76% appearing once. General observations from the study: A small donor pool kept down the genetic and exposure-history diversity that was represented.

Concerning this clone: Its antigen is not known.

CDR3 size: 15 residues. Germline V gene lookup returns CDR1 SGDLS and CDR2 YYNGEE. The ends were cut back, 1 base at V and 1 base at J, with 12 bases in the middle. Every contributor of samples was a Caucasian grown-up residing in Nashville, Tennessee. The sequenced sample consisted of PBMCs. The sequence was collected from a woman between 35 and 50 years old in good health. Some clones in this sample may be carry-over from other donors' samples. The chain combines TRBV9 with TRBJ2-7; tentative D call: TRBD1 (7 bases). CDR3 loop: CASSVQGGFSYEQYF. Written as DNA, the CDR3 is TGTGCCAGCAGCGTACAGGGGGGTTTTTCCTACGAGCAGTACTTC.